Listed below are T cell receptor beta chains from one sample, sequenced in a study of human T cells and chemical hapten exposure. Via MiXCR, TCRdb re-called the RACE reads, giving one row per CDR3 protein. The sample has more than 300,000 distinct CDR3 sequences, 5.1% seen once. Specimen: whole blood, collected in connection with sensitization to the hapten diphenylcyclopropenone (DPC). All receptors derive from a woman aged 50 to 60 with alopecia areata. Some clones in this sample may be carry-over from other donors' samples. The CDR3 runs from the conserved cysteine through the conserved F or W. A D gene is named only where the DNA matches it firmly. Not all rows give a size; the values are once, few, many and, for expanded clones, a class.

15	TRBV7-2	-	TRBJ2-5	-	CASSLVPGIGETQYF	TGTGCCAGCAGCTTAGTTCCTGGGATTGGGGAGACCCAGTACTTC
15	TRBV20-1	few	TRBJ1-6	-	CSARVSGDYNSPLHF	TGCAGTGCTAGGGTTTCAGGGGACTATAATTCACCCCTCCACTTT
16	TRBV7-2	many	TRBJ2-3	TRBD2	CASSSGLAGFSDTQYF	TGTGCCAGCAGCTCCGGGCTAGCGGGTTTCTCAGATACGCAGTATTTT
17	TRBV10-2	-	TRBJ2-4	-	CASSERSGASRGNIQYF	TGCGCCAGCAGTGAGCGAAGCGGAGCCTCAAGGGGGAACATTCAGTACTTC
15	TRBV7-9	-	TRBJ2-3	-	CASTLGATSTDTQYF	TGTGCCAGCACCTTGGGGGCAACTAGCACAGATACGCAGTATTTT
11	TRBV20-1	many	TRBJ2-7	TRBD1	CSAWTGGEQYF	TGCAGTGCTTGGACAGGGGGCGAGCAGTACTTC
14	TRBV20-1	-	TRBJ2-1	-	CSAPTIFSYNEQFF	TGCAGTGCACCCACCATCTTCTCCTACAATGAGCAGTTCTTC
14	TRBV29-1	-	TRBJ1-1	TRBD1	CSAAGTGAGTEAFF	TGCAGCGCCGCCGGGACAGGGGCGGGCACTGAAGCTTTCTTT
14	TRBV20-1	many	TRBJ1-4	-	CSASFGVSSEKLFF	TGCAGTGCTAGCTTCGGAGTGTCGAGTGAAAAACTGTTTTTT
13	TRBV11-2	few	TRBJ2-5	TRBD1	CASSWDSRETQYF	TGTGCCAGCAGCTGGGACAGTCGGGAGACCCAGTACTTC
13	TRBV28	few	TRBJ1-2	TRBD1	CASSGDRDYGYTF	TGTGCCAGCAGTGGAGACAGGGACTATGGCTACACCTTC
16	TRBV5-1	many	TRBJ2-7	TRBD2	CASSLGSGGRIYEQYF	TGCGCCAGCAGCTTGGGGTCGGGGGGAAGGATCTACGAGCAGTACTTC
15	TRBV12-3/TRBV12-4	many	TRBJ1-5	-	CASRPSGTVNQPQHF	TGTGCCAGCAGGCCTTCCGGGACGGTCAATCAGCCCCAGCATTTT
14	TRBV28	many	TRBJ1-2	-	CASSLTGTDYGYTF	TGTGCCAGCAGTTTAACCGGGACGGACTATGGCTACACCTTC
14	TRBV30	few	TRBJ2-3	TRBD2	CAAPGTSGSDTQYF	TGTGCCGCCCCCGGGACTAGCGGGTCAGATACGCAGTATTTT
11	TRBV28	few	TRBJ2-5	-	CASSMQKTQYF	TGTGCCAGCAGCATGCAAAAGACCCAGTACTTC
11	TRBV9	few	TRBJ2-3	-	CASRGGGTQYF	TGTGCCAGCAGAGGGGGAGGCACGCAGTATTTT
12	TRBV5-6	many	TRBJ2-3	-	CASSKGADTQYF	TGTGCCAGCAGCAAGGGGGCAGATACGCAGTATTTT
13	TRBV29-1	-	TRBJ1-2	-	CSVRTGSNYGYTF	TGCAGCGTTAGAACAGGGTCTAACTATGGCTACACCTTC
12	TRBV13	few	TRBJ2-7	-	CASGNTGTEQYF	TGTGCCAGCGGAAATACCGGGACAGAGCAGTACTTC
17	TRBV4-2	many	TRBJ2-2	TRBD2	CASSQGLAGGWAGELFF	TGTGCCAGCAGCCAAGGACTAGCGGGAGGATGGGCCGGGGAGCTGTTTTTT
13	TRBV7-9	few	TRBJ1-4	-	CASSHLQGIRLFF	TGTGCCAGCAGCCATCTGCAGGGTATTAGACTGTTTTTT
15	TRBV4-2	many	TRBJ2-1	-	CASSPELVTYNEQFF	TGTGCCAGCAGCCCGGAGCTAGTCACCTACAATGAGCAGTTCTTC
15	TRBV15	few	TRBJ2-3	-	CATSRDWGDLYTQYF	TGTGCCACCAGCAGAGATTGGGGGGACCTCTATACGCAGTATTTT
14	TRBV24-1	many	TRBJ2-1	-	CATSDLDKRGEQFF	TGTGCCACCAGTGATTTGGACAAACGGGGTGAGCAGTTCTTC
14	TRBV7-2	-	TRBJ2-3	-	CASSLNQRRDTQYF	TGTGCCAGCAGCTTAAACCAGCGCCGAGATACGCAGTATTTT
17	TRBV20-1	many	TRBJ2-1	TRBD2	CSARVSGGQSSYNEQFF	TGCAGTGCTAGAGTGAGCGGGGGCCAGAGCTCCTACAATGAGCAGTTCTTC
14	TRBV5-1	few	TRBJ1-1	-	CASSWDAGNTEAFF	TGCGCCAGCAGCTGGGATGCTGGGAACACTGAAGCTTTCTTT
10	TRBV6-6	few	TRBJ2-7	TRBD2	CASWEGEQYF	TGTGCCAGCTGGGAGGGGGAGCAGTACTTC
15	TRBV18	few	TRBJ2-5	TRBD2	CASSPTSGTQETQYF	TGTGCCAGCTCTCCGACTAGCGGGACCCAAGAGACCCAGTACTTC
11	TRBV30	-	TRBJ1-1	TRBD1	CAWNFGQGRVF	TGTGCCTGGAATTTTGGACAGGGAAGAGTCTTT
14	TRBV4-1	few	TRBJ1-1	-	CASSQGKGDTEAFF	TGCGCCAGCAGCCAAGGCAAGGGGGACACTGAAGCTTTCTTT
16	TRBV12-3/TRBV12-4	many	TRBJ1-5	-	CASSNNRARPNQPQHF	TGTGCCAGCAGTAATAACCGGGCCAGACCTAATCAGCCCCAGCATTTT
13	TRBV29-1	-	TRBJ1-2	-	CSVGGQINYGYTF	TGCAGCGTGGGGGGACAAATAAACTATGGCTACACCTTC
16	TRBV6-2/TRBV6-3	many	TRBJ2-7	TRBD2	CASSYSASGRSYEQYF	TGTGCCAGCAGTTACTCGGCTAGCGGGAGAAGTTACGAGCAGTACTTC
15	TRBV4-2	many	TRBJ1-2	-	CASSQVSTGADGYTF	TGTGCCAGCAGCCAAGTTTCGACGGGGGCGGATGGCTACACCTTC
14	TRBV7-8	-	TRBJ1-5	-	CASSLAARGQPQHF	TGTGCCAGCAGCTTAGCGGCCCGGGGCCAGCCCCAGCATTTT
14	TRBV20-1	-	TRBJ2-7	-	CSARDGTPSLEQYF	TGCAGTGCTAGAGATGGGACTCCCTCCCTCGAGCAGTACTTC
15	TRBV2	-	TRBJ1-6	-	CASRRWQGDNSPLHF	TGTGCCAGCAGACGGTGGCAGGGAGATAATTCACCCCTCCACTTT
14	TRBV29-1	many	TRBJ1-6	-	CSVVVGATNSPLHF	TGCAGCGTTGTTGTTGGGGCAACAAATTCACCCCTCCACTTT
16	TRBV5-1	many	TRBJ2-5	-	CASSLESRAGAETQYF	TGCGCCAGCAGCTTGGAGTCTCGGGCAGGGGCGGAGACCCAGTACTTC
14	TRBV12-3/TRBV12-4	many	TRBJ1-3	-	CASSLGGSGNTIYF	TGTGCCAGCAGTTTAGGAGGCTCTGGAAACACCATATATTTT
15	TRBV18	few	TRBJ2-7	-	CASSPDIVSGEEQYF	TGTGCCAGCTCACCTGACATAGTCTCCGGGGAAGAGCAGTACTTC
15	TRBV3-1	-	TRBJ1-1	-	CASSQERISKTEAFF	TGTGCCAGCAGCCAAGAAAGGATCAGTAAGACTGAAGCTTTCTTT
13	TRBV7-2	many	TRBJ2-6	TRBD2	CASSPGGVNVLTF	TGTGCCAGCAGCCCCGGGGGGGTCAACGTCCTGACTTTC
13	TRBV12-5	few	TRBJ1-5	-	CASGFGVNQPQHF	TGTGCTAGTGGTTTCGGCGTAAATCAGCCCCAGCATTTT
17	TRBV7-3	many	TRBJ2-1	TRBD2	CASSLLGLAGAYNEQFF	TGTGCCAGCAGCTTACTGGGACTAGCGGGGGCTTACAATGAGCAGTTCTTC
15	TRBV20-1	-	TRBJ1-4	TRBD1	CSAATGGATNEKLFF	TGCAGTGCCGCTACAGGGGGGGCAACTAATGAAAAACTGTTTTTT
14	TRBV5-1	few	TRBJ1-1	TRBD1	CASSRTGARTEAFF	TGCGCCAGCAGCCGGACAGGGGCTAGGACTGAAGCTTTCTTT
17	TRBV6-2/TRBV6-3	-	TRBJ2-1	TRBD2	CASSYSSGGFSYNEQFF	TGTGCCAGCAGTTACAGCTCGGGAGGTTTCTCCTACAATGAGCAGTTCTTC
16	TRBV5-1	many	TRBJ1-3	TRBD1	CASSNGQGGSGNTIYF	TGCGCCAGCAGCAACGGACAGGGTGGCTCTGGAAACACCATATATTTT
13	TRBV20-1	few	TRBJ1-3	-	CSASGGSGNTIYF	TGCAGTGCTAGTGGGGGGTCTGGAAACACCATATATTTT
17	TRBV10-1	-	TRBJ2-1	TRBD1	CAHGDRVVTPPCDEQFF	TGCGCCCATGGGGACAGGGTTGTTACCCCCCCCTGCGATGAGCAGTTCTTC
16	TRBV20-1	few	TRBJ2-3	TRBD2	CSARASSGPSTDTQYF	TGCAGTGCGAGAGCCTCTAGCGGGCCGAGCACAGATACGCAGTATTTT